Sequencing of this TCR beta chain was carried out in a study of shared clonotypes between healthy human individuals. The germline CDR1 and CDR2 sequences are GTSNPN and SVGIG (reference sequence). The CDR3 covers 18 residues. The V and J ends lost 1 base and 0 bases, in that order; junction bases with no gene match: 8. Positively selected for CCR7, the CD45RO-negative cells used as naive CD8 cells excluded terminally differentiated effector memory CD45RA+ cells. The data were produced by immunoSEQ multiplex PCR, yet TCRdb's version contains in-frame clones alone and is incomplete. The sample lists hundreds of thousands of clones, roughly 96% occurring once.

The receptor was derived from a woman aged 30 to 39 in good health. The sample taken for sequencing was naive CD8+ T cells sorted from blood. The V and J genes are TRBV30 and TRBJ2-3, with 12 bases matching TRBD2. The DNA for the CDR3 is TGTGCCTGGAGTGGACTAGCGGGAGAGGTGGCTAGCACAGATACGCAGTATTTT. Residues: CAWSGLAGEVASTDTQYF.